There are many counts of the clone carrying this T cell receptor (beta chain). Its antigen is as yet unknown. The source material, RNA transcripts, was used to amplify TCR beta CDR3 regions. The study used the HTBI primer set for a first-round RT-PCR of the TCR CDR3. MiXCR, applied by TCRdb to the multiplex PCR reads, yields one record per CDR3 protein. The sample gives about 500,000 distinct CDR3 sequences, approximately 17% of which show up once; around 17% is in the top ten. This sample was taken from a study of T cells in Graves' hyperthyroidism and ophthalmopathy. Study-wide results and limits: Among thyroid clonotypes expanded above 0.001, most also appeared in blood.

Trimming at V came to 5 bases and at J to 5 bases, leaving 13 bases not matched to a gene. Germline values: CDR1 DFQATT, CDR2 SNEGSKA (reference sequence). This CDR3 has 15 amino acids. The rearrangement links TRBV20-1 to TRBJ2-5; 8 nucleotides agree with TRBD2. This clonotype was sampled from a woman between 18 and 29 years old with Graves' ophthalmopathy. Sequencing input: blood. CDR3 amino acids: CSALSMAGGRETQYF. CDR3 sequence (DNA): TGCAGTGCTTTATCAATGGCGGGAGGACGCGAGACCCAGTACTTC.